This T cell receptor (beta chain) was obtained from a study of human T cells and chemical hapten exposure. Study in general: Largely, small differences in pooled library volume made per-sample TCR yields vary.

Findings and caveats of the study: With DPC sensitization, TCRs exceeding 1 in 1000 frequency showed no change.

Whole blood that had not been fractionated was the source of extracted total RNA. CDR3 size: 14 residues. Germline V lookup: CDR1 SGHRS, CDR2 YFSETQ. V lost 3 bases and J lost 1, with 10 bases in between. Separate cDNA molecules received unique molecular identifiers, which the library attached to them. Using its own MiXCR run on the 5' RACE reads, TCRdb lists one record per CDR3 protein. Here the sample spans 65,000 to 95,000 distinct CDR3 sequences, roughly 8% being singletons. This clonotype turned up a few times. Antigen: not known. This chain joins TRBV5-1 and TRBJ1-1; D is possibly TRBD1 (5 bases). The sequence was collected from a male donor in good health. The CDR3, as DNA: TGCGCCAGCAGCTCTGATGGACAGAACACTGAAGCTTTCTTT. The encoded protein is CASSSDGQNTEAFF.